The 19 T cell receptor beta chains reported below all come from one sample, sequenced in a study of beta chain features in type 1 diabetes. The whole isolated RNA underwent reverse transcription, so sequencing captured expressed TCRB transcripts. Generated by immunoSEQ multiplex PCR, the TCRdb table keeps only in-frame clones and is missing some. The sample holds approximately 270,000 clones, over 11% seen once. These receptors are not linked to any known antigen. Regarding the study as a whole: All four CD4+ subsets from Type 1 diabetes patients carried moderately but significantly shorter TCRB CDR3s.

The sequencing sample was made of naive CD4+ T cells from blood. The receptors originated from a man younger than 40 with type 1 diabetes.

A few counts support this clone. V usage is TRBV19 and J usage is TRBJ1-5; maybe TRBD1 (5 bases). V dropped 2 bases and J dropped 4 bases, with 15 bases sitting between them. This CDR3 comprises 16 residues. Germline assignment: CDR1 LNHDA and CDR2 SQIVND (reference sequence). Here the CDR3 reads CASSINPGRENQPQHF. CDR3 in DNA: TGTGCCAGTAGTATAAACCCGGGACGGGAGAATCAGCCCCAGCATTTT.

The CDR3 loop is CASSVTLHGNTIYF. CDR3 sequence (DNA): TGTGCCAGCAGCGTAACTCTCCATGGAAACACCATATATTTT. This chain joins TRBV9 and TRBJ1-3, with D hard to call. The CDR3 length is 14 residues. Germline V gives CDR1 SGDLS, CDR2 YYNGEE. V was trimmed by 1 base and J by 3 bases, leaving 8 bases between them.

This rearrangement joins TRBV9 to TRBJ2-3; unclear D gene. Trimming cost V 0 bases and J 1 base, with 6 bases left between them. CDR3 size: 14 residues. Germline V gene lookup returns CDR1 SGDLS and CDR2 YYNGEE. Written as DNA, the CDR3 is TGTGCCAGCAGCGTAGCCACAGGCACAGATACGCAGTATTTT. Encoded protein: CASSVATGTDTQYF. The variable domain in full, with the rest retrieved from reference TRBV9 and TRBJ2-3, is DSGVTQTPKHLITATGQRVTLRCSPRSGDLSVYWYQQSLDQGLQFLIQYYNGEERAKGNILERFSAQQFPDLHSELNLSSLELGDSALYFCASSVATGTDTQYFGPGTRLTVL.

V usage is TRBV11-1 and J usage is TRBJ2-5, with a weak D call TRBD1 (5 bases). The CDR3 totals 13 residues. Per germline, CDR1 SGHAT and CDR2 FQDESV (reference sequence). Trimming took 3 bases from V and 5 from J, leaving 10 bases between them. This CDR3 is CASSFRGIETQYF. The CDR3 DNA follows: TGTGCCAGCAGCTTTAGGGGTATCGAGACCCAGTACTTC.

The sample holds one count of this clone. This chain joins TRBV2 and TRBJ2-3; 7 nucleotides match TRBD2. Trimming removed 6 bases from V and 12 bases from J; junction bases left unmatched: 6. This CDR3 region has 11 residues. CDR1 SNHLY and CDR2 FYNNEI come from the germline V gene. The CDR3 loop is CASRGEGAQYF. The DNA of the CDR3 is TGTGCCAGCAGAGGGGAGGGCGCCCAGTATTTT.

Written as DNA, the CDR3 is TGTGCCAGCAGCTTAAGAAGCGGGGAAGAGACCCAGTACTTC. Protein sequence: CASSLRSGEETQYF. The V and J genes are TRBV7-3 and TRBJ2-5; 7 bases are shared with TRBD2. Germline V lookup: CDR1 SGHTA, CDR2 FQGTGA. The CDR3 sequence is 14 residues long. The V gene end was trimmed by 1 base and the J gene end by 3 bases; junction bases not matched to a gene: 2.

This clone was counted between two and nine times. This sequence joins TRBV18 and TRBJ2-7; 9 bases map to TRBD1. Germline lookup yields CDR1 KGHSH and CDR2 LQKENI. This CDR3 spans 15 amino acids. Trimming removed 2 bases from V and 5 bases from J; junction bases left unmatched: 7. CDR3: CASSPTGQGTHEQYF. The CDR3 DNA follows: TGTGCCAGCTCACCAACGGGACAGGGAACCCACGAGCAGTACTTC.

For this clone: Other DNA sequences of this sample code for an identical CDR3. This chain connects TRBV4-3 to TRBJ2-7; TRBD2 might be the D (5 bases). V was clipped by 1 base and J by 6 bases, with 13 bases between them. Germline assignment: CDR1 LGHNA and CDR2 YSLEER. The CDR3 is made up of 14 amino acids. CDR3 in amino acids: CASSQAGRASEQYF. CDR3 DNA sequence: TGCGCCAGCAGCCAAGCCGGGCGGGCCTCCGAGCAGTACTTC.

This clone was observed a few times. DNA of the CDR3: TGTGCCAGCAGCTTAACGCTAGCGGGTCGTCCGAACACCGGGGAGCTGTTTTTT. Protein product: CASSLTLAGRPNTGELFF. This chain joins TRBV7-3 and TRBJ2-2; 8 bases line up with TRBD2. CDR3 length equals 18 residues. Germline V gene lookup returns CDR1 SGHTA and CDR2 FQGTGA. With V trimmed by 0 bases and J by 0 bases, 6 bases remained unmatched.

In its sample, this clone was seen a few times. The gene calls are TRBV19 and TRBJ1-2; D possibly corresponds to TRBD1 (6 bases). The CDR3 is 13 residues long. The germline V gene has CDR1 LNHDA and CDR2 SQIVND (reference sequence). V lost 6 bases to trimming and J lost 8 bases, with 16 bases between them. The CDR3: CASRLDSWRGYTF. For the CDR3, the DNA is TGTGCCAGTAGGCTGGACAGTTGGAGGGGCTACACCTTC.

This clone has more than one count but fewer than ten. The chain links TRBV6-6 to TRBJ1-1; TRBD1 agrees at 9 bases. Germline V gene lookup returns CDR1 MNHNY and CDR2 SVGAGI (reference sequence). The trim removed 4 bases at V and 6 bases at J, leaving 6 bases unmatched. This CDR3 region has 14 residues. In nucleotides, the CDR3 is TGTGCCAGCAGTTTACAGGGGGCGGCCGCTGAAGCTTTCTTT. It codes for CASSLQGAAAEAFF.

The rearrangement uses TRBV4-2 and TRBJ2-5; 8 bases are a match to TRBD2. CDR3 length: 12 residues. Germline V gene lookup returns CDR1 LGHNA and CDR2 YNFKEQ. The V gene end was trimmed by 4 bases and the J gene end by 7 bases; junction bases not matched to a gene: 2. CDR3 coding DNA: TGTGCCAGCAGCCCGGGGGGGATGACCCAGTACTTC. This sequence encodes CASSPGGMTQYF.

The chain couples TRBV30 to TRBJ1-4; TRBD1 matches at 9 bases. The CDR3 runs to 14 residues. Germline V CDR1 and CDR2: GTSNPN, SVGIG (reference sequence). V dropped 3 bases and J dropped 4; count of bases not matched to a gene: 3. The CDR3 sequence is CAWSRGQGNEKLFF. In DNA, the CDR3 is TGTGCCTGGAGCCGGGGACAGGGTAATGAAAAACTGTTTTTT.

This clone occurred a few times. The chain combines TRBV19 with TRBJ2-5; 7 nucleotides match TRBD1. CDR3 size: 13 residues. CDR1 is LNHDA and CDR2 is SQIVND in the germline V gene (reference sequence). Trimming removed 5 bases from V and 2 bases from J; junction bases left unmatched: 2. This CDR3 is CASSVGQQETQYF. In DNA form, the CDR3 reads TGTGCCAGTAGTGTGGGACAGCAAGAGACCCAGTACTTC.

In its sample, this clone was seen a few times. The V call is TRBV7-2, the J call TRBJ2-5; 10 bases fit TRBD1. The CDR3 spans 14 residues. Trimming at V came to 3 bases and at J to 5 bases, leaving 3 bases not matched to a gene. Germline CDR1 is SGHTA and CDR2 is FQGNSA. The CDR3 nucleotides are TGTGCCAGCAGCTTGGACAGGGGGTGGGAGACCCAGTACTTC. Residues: CASSLDRGWETQYF. Drawing the rest from reference TRBV7-2 and TRBJ2-5, the complete variable domain is GAGVSQSPSNKVTEKGKDVELRCDPISGHTALYWYRQSLGQGLEFLIYFQGNSAPDKSGLPSDRFSAERTGGSVSTLTIQRTQQEDSAVYLCASSLDRGWETQYFGPGTRLLVL.

This clone was detected only a few times. The chain recombines TRBV4-1 with TRBJ2-3; 9 nucleotides align to TRBD2. The V and J ends lost 4 bases and 2 bases, in that order; junction bases with no gene match: 4. Germline loops: CDR1 MGHRA, CDR2 YSYEKL. The CDR3 spans 15 residues. The CDR3 spells CASSLTSGYTDTQYF. The CDR3 nucleotides are TGCGCCAGCAGCCTGACTAGCGGTTACACAGATACGCAGTATTTT.

In DNA, the CDR3 is TGCAGCGTTGAAAAAGGGAGCGAGACCCAGTACTTC. Translating it yields CSVEKGSETQYF. The chain couples TRBV29-1 to TRBJ2-5; maybe TRBD2 (5 bases). CDR3 length: 12 amino acids. Germline V CDR1 and CDR2: SQVTM, ANQGSEA. The V end lost 2 bases, the J end lost 5 bases, and 9 bases lay between the germline ends.

The chain uses TRBV14 and TRBJ2-7, with TRBD1 as a possible D gene (6 bases). Trimming stripped 1 base from V and 7 bases from J, with 11 bases between. The CDR3 sequence is 13 residues long. Germline CDR1 and CDR2: SGHDN and FVKESK. CDR3 sequence (DNA): TGTGCCAGCAGCCAAGGAGGGGGTGGTGAGCAGTACTTC. Amino acid sequence: CASSQGGGGEQYF.

The genes are TRBV7-3 and TRBJ2-3; D perhaps matches TRBD1 (5 bases). Trimming stripped 6 bases from V and 5 bases from J, with 9 bases between. Looked up from germline, CDR1 is SGHTA and CDR2 is FQGTGA. This CDR3 contains 12 residues. The CDR3 region has the DNA TGTGCCAGCAGTCCCCAGGGAGATACGCAGTATTTT. Its translation: CASSPQGDTQYF.